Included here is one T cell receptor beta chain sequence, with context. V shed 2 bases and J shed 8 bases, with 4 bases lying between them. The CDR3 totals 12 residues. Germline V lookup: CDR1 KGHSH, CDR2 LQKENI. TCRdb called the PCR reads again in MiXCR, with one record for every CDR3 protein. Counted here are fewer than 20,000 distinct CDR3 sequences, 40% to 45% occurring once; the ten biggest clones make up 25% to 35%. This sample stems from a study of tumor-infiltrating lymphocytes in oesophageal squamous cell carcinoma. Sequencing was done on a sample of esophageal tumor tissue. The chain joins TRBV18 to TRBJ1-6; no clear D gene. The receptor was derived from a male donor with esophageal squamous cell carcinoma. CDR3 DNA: TGTGCCAGCTCACCAGGAGATTCACCCCTCCACTTT. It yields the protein CASSPGDSPLHF.